Listed below are T cell receptor beta chains from one sample, sequenced in a study of T cell responses to AZD1222 COVID-19 vaccine. The repertoire was sequenced with immunoSEQ multiplex PCR; TCRdb's copy has only in-frame clones and lacks some. The sample has roughly 140,000 clones; 92% are singletons. The sequenced sample was peripheral blood, obtained on day 0 of AZD1222 vaccination. The source of these receptors is an adult in good health. Each CDR3 is given with its conserved first and last residue. Fields, in order: V gene, CDR3 protein.

V: TRBV4-1
CDR3: CASSQDWRPGGMNTEAFF

V: TRBV30
CDR3: CAWRQSGAGGLGNEQFF

V: TRBV4-2
CDR3: CASSQGAGGGDTQYF

V: TRBV5-1
CDR3: CASSPISLTGFYGYTF

V: TRBV7-3
CDR3: CASSSLAGGADTQYF

V: TRBV7-3
CDR3: CASSFGLAAYNEQFF

V: TRBV27
CDR3: CASSPRSGRAQGETQYF

V: TRBV6-1
CDR3: CASSEGIGAGYYEQYF

V: TRBV5-1
CDR3: CASSILSGYEQYF

V: TRBV12-3/TRBV12-4
CDR3: CASSFSNYGYTF

V: TRBV6-2/TRBV6-3
CDR3: CASSYSKGDRVLNQPQHF

V: TRBV7-9
CDR3: CASSLGPAGGPYNEQFF

V: TRBV7-8
CDR3: CASSLAERIAHYGYTF

V: TRBV5-6
CDR3: CASSLYRSREAFF

V: TRBV4-1
CDR3: CASSQGDSGRGETQYF

V: TRBV27
CDR3: CASSLGRTYEQYF

V: TRBV3-1/TRBV3-2
CDR3: CASKGRGPNFEQYF

V: TRBV14
CDR3: CASSQAQVYGYTF